Listed below are T cell receptor beta chains from one sample, sequenced in a study of blood T cell repertoires in COVID-19. Assay: immunoSEQ multiplex PCR; the TCRdb copy retains only in-frame clones and omits some. The repertoire holds about 64,000 clones, with around 86% as singletons. Sequenced: peripheral blood. These receptor sequences come from a middle-aged man with active COVID-19. Each CDR3 is given with its conserved first and last residue. Fields, in order: clone size, D gene, V gene, J gene, CDR3 protein, CDR3 DNA. The D gene is left open where the match is weak. Clone sizes are given selectively: once, few, many, or a class where the clone is expanded.

>-|-|TRBV24-1|TRBJ1-2
CATYGVYGYTF
TGTGCCACCTACGGAGTTTATGGCTACACCTTC
>few|-|TRBV5-5|TRBJ1-1
CASSPLAFF
TGTGCCAGCAGTCCATTGGCTTTCTTT
>-|TRBD2|TRBV29-1|TRBJ2-1
CSVTESGRQFLRNEQFF
TGCAGCGTGACGGAGAGCGGGAGACAATTCTTGCGCAATGAGCAGTTCTTC
>-|TRBD1|TRBV9|TRBJ1-2
CASSVTPGQGAYGYTF
TGTGCCAGCAGCGTCACTCCGGGACAGGGGGCCTATGGCTACACCTTC
>-|TRBD1|TRBV5-5|TRBJ2-3
CASSQNRGLDTQYF
TGTGCCAGCAGCCAAAACAGGGGTTTGGATACGCAGTATTTT
>-|TRBD1|TRBV4-2|TRBJ2-3
CASRPLTGADTQYF
TGTGCCAGCAGACCCCTTACAGGGGCAGATACGCAGTATTTT
>-|TRBD2|TRBV6-5|TRBJ2-2
CASSWTSGSGHGELFF
TGTGCCAGCAGTTGGACTAGCGGGAGTGGTCACGGGGAGCTGTTTTTT
>-|-|TRBV7-8|TRBJ1-1
CASSLGRRNTEAFF
TGTGCCAGCAGCTTGGGGCGGAGGAACACTGAAGCTTTCTTT
>-|TRBD1|TRBV19|TRBJ1-1
CASSIGRTGGVDTEAFF
TGTGCCAGTAGTATTGGGAGGACAGGGGGCGTGGATACTGAAGCTTTCTTT
>-|TRBD2|TRBV15|TRBJ2-5
CATSGSGLAGGNPQYF
TGTGCCACCAGCGGGAGCGGACTAGCGGGGGGAAATCCCCAGTACTTC
>-|TRBD2|TRBV7-8|TRBJ2-3
CASSPRTSGGGGVTQYF
TGTGCCAGCAGCCCGAGGACTAGCGGGGGAGGTGGGGTTACGCAGTATTTT
>-|-|TRBV19|TRBJ2-3
CATRLYLTASTDTQYF
TGTGCCACACGGCTCTACTTGACAGCCAGCACAGATACGCAGTATTTT
>-|TRBD1|TRBV18|TRBJ2-7
CASSPGQAPNEQYF
TGTGCCAGCTCACCGGGACAGGCTCCAAACGAGCAGTACTTC
>once|TRBD1|TRBV7-3|TRBJ2-7
CASSSGQGEQYF
TGTGCCAGCAGCTCGGGACAGGGCGAGCAGTACTTC
>-|-|TRBV6-2/TRBV6-3|TRBJ1-5
CASSYGAGLQPQHF
TGTGCCAGCAGTTACGGGGCAGGGTTACAGCCCCAGCATTTT
>-|-|TRBV6-5|TRBJ1-2
CASSSGAPTGYTF
TGTGCCAGCAGTTCAGGGGCCCCCACCGGCTACACCTTC
>-|-|TRBV19|TRBJ2-7
CASSISRGAEQYF
TGTGCCAGTAGTATTAGCAGGGGCGCCGAGCAGTACTTC
>-|-|TRBV21-1|TRBJ1-2
CASSKGSSPYGYTF
TGTGCCAGCAGCAAAGGGAGCAGCCCCTATGGCTACACCTTC
>-|TRBD1|TRBV5-1|TRBJ2-2
CASSLGTGETGELFF
TGCGCCAGCAGCTTAGGGACAGGGGAGACCGGGGAGCTGTTTTTT
>-|TRBD1|TRBV18|TRBJ2-7
CASSRGGQGEQYF
TGTGCCAGCTCACGGGGGGGACAGGGTGAGCAGTACTTC
>-|-|TRBV5-1|TRBJ2-1
CASSYEIEYNEQFF
TGCGCCAGCAGCTATGAGATAGAGTACAATGAGCAGTTCTTC
>few|TRBD1|TRBV12-3/TRBV12-4|TRBJ1-2
CASSSPRGRGYTF
TGTGCCAGCAGTTCCCCGAGGGGGCGCGGCTACACCTTC
>-|TRBD1|TRBV30|TRBJ1-2
CAWADRNYGYTF
TGTGCCTGGGCGGACAGGAACTATGGCTACACCTTC
>-|-|TRBV7-9|TRBJ1-4
CASSPQGIGNEKLFF
TGTGCCAGCAGCCCTCAGGGTATTGGTAATGAAAAACTGTTTTTT
>-|-|TRBV7-8|TRBJ1-3
CASSLVGGQLRSGNTIYF
TGTGCCAGCAGCTTAGTGGGCGGGCAACTCCGCTCTGGAAACACCATATATTTT
>-|TRBD2|TRBV7-3|TRBJ2-3
CASSPQGLAGGLVTQYF
TGTGCCAGCAGCCCCCAGGGACTAGCGGGGGGTCTCGTTACGCAGTATTTT
>-|TRBD1|TRBV5-5|TRBJ1-4
CASGQPGQWEKLFF
TGTGCCAGCGGACAACCGGGACAGTGGGAAAAACTGTTTTTT
>few|-|TRBV9|TRBJ1-2
CASSPEGGRGYTF
TGTGCCAGCAGCCCTGAGGGAGGGCGGGGCTACACCTTC
>-|-|TRBV11-3|TRBJ2-3
CASSLDGRVHPGDTQYF
TGTGCCAGCAGCTTAGATGGCAGGGTTCACCCCGGAGATACGCAGTATTTT
>few|-|TRBV10-1|TRBJ1-1
CASSARSGTEAFF
TGCGCCAGCAGCGCCCGGAGCGGCACTGAAGCTTTCTTT
>-|-|TRBV5-6|TRBJ2-3
CASSLRLVKRTDTQYF
TGTGCCAGCAGCTTGAGGCTAGTAAAACGCACAGATACGCAGTATTTT
>-|-|TRBV28|TRBJ2-3
CASSPPDRERGIDTQYF
TGTGCCAGCAGTCCTCCCGACAGGGAACGCGGGATAGATACGCAGTATTTT
>-|-|TRBV4-1|TRBJ1-5
CASSQDNVGSEPQHF
TGCGCCAGCAGCCAAGATAATGTCGGGAGTGAGCCCCAGCATTTT
>-|-|TRBV10-2|TRBJ1-2
CASRGGNTNYGYTF
TGCGCCAGCCGGGGGGGCAATACTAACTATGGCTACACCTTC
>-|-|TRBV19|TRBJ2-6
CASSRPLSGANVLTF
TGTGCCAGTAGTAGGCCCCTCTCTGGGGCCAACGTCCTGACTTTC
>-|TRBD2|TRBV24-1|TRBJ2-3
CATSDTTAGGYTDTQYF
TGTGCCACCAGTGATACCACCGCGGGAGGTTACACAGATACGCAGTATTTT
>-|TRBD1|TRBV4-3|TRBJ1-1
CASSRQGGTEAFF
TGCGCCAGCAGTCGACAGGGTGGTACTGAAGCTTTCTTT
>-|TRBD2|TRBV18|TRBJ2-1
CASSEIAGGYNEQFF
TGTGCCAGCTCTGAAATAGCGGGGGGATACAATGAGCAGTTCTTC
>-|-|TRBV19|TRBJ2-1
CASTALVPGVNEQFF
TGTGCCAGCACCGCGCTAGTCCCGGGGGTCAATGAGCAGTTCTTC
>-|TRBD1|TRBV18|TRBJ2-5
CASSPPTGGETQYF
TGTGCCAGCTCACCACCTACAGGGGGAGAGACCCAGTACTTC
>-|-|TRBV30|TRBJ1-5
CAWRLVGGPQHF
TGTGCCTGGAGACTGGTCGGCGGGCCCCAGCATTTT
>-|TRBD1|TRBV2|TRBJ2-7
CASSVDRGSYEQYF
TGTGCCAGCAGTGTAGACAGGGGGTCGTACGAGCAGTACTTC
>-|-|TRBV24-1|TRBJ2-3
CATSDPLGVSGTDTQYF
TGTGCCACCAGTGACCCCCTGGGAGTCTCGGGCACAGATACGCAGTATTTT
>-|TRBD1|TRBV7-2|TRBJ2-3
CASSPGTGAAGKQYF
TGTGCCAGCAGCCCCGGGACAGGGGCCGCCGGGAAGCAGTATTTT
>-|-|TRBV20-1|TRBJ1-4
CSARAVEKLFF
TGCAGTGCTAGAGCTGTCGAAAAACTGTTTTTT
>-|TRBD1|TRBV20-1|TRBJ1-1
CSASWTGSTEAFF
TGCAGTGCTAGTTGGACAGGGAGTACTGAAGCTTTCTTT
>-|-|TRBV28|TRBJ2-3
CASSLFGDTQYF
TGTGCCAGCAGTTTATTCGGAGATACGCAGTATTTT
>-|TRBD2|TRBV4-3|TRBJ2-2
CASSQDRGGRAETGELFF
TGCGCCAGCAGCCAAGATCGTGGCGGGAGGGCGGAAACCGGGGAGCTGTTTTTT
>-|-|TRBV19|TRBJ2-4
CASSLRGGRDIQYF
TGTGCCAGTAGTCTCAGAGGGGGACGAGACATTCAGTACTTC
>-|TRBD1|TRBV30|TRBJ1-6
CAWGTGGNSPLHF
TGTGCCTGGGGGACAGGGGGAAATTCACCCCTCCACTTT
>-|-|TRBV24-1|TRBJ2-1
CATSGSGTYNEQFF
TGTGCCACCAGTGGAAGCGGAACCTACAATGAGCAGTTCTTC
>-|-|TRBV7-9|TRBJ1-6
CASTSPSTFDNSPLHF
TGTGCCAGCACCTCTCCGAGCACGTTCGATAATTCACCCCTCCACTTT
>-|-|TRBV7-8|TRBJ1-4
CASSKRGNPHKGEKLFF
TGTGCCAGCAGCAAAAGGGGGAACCCTCACAAGGGTGAAAAACTGTTTTTT